This is a list of T cell receptor beta chains from one sample in a study of blood T cell repertoires in COVID-19. The method was immunoSEQ multiplex PCR; TCRdb's version includes in-frame clones alone and lacks a portion of them. The sample contains approximately 470,000 clones, around 87% of which appear only once. Sequences were obtained from PBMCs or T cells enriched from blood (not recorded which). Receptors originate from a woman under 30 who had recovered from COVID-19. CDR3s include the opening cysteine and the closing phenylalanine or tryptophan. The D gene is left open where the match is weak. The size field is filled for only some rows; it gives once, few, many or a size class.

NA | TRBJ1-6 | TRBD1 | TRBV2 | CASSGPTRTGDNSPLHF | TGTGCCAGCAGTGGACCTACTCGGACAGGGGATAATTCACCCCTCCACTTT
NA | TRBJ2-3 | NA | TRBV5-1 | CASSPVGERGTDTQYF | TGCGCCAGCAGCCCAGTGGGAGAGAGGGGCACAGATACGCAGTATTTT
NA | TRBJ2-2 | NA | TRBV5-1 | CASSPQGSGELFF | TGCGCCAGCAGCCCACAGGGTTCCGGGGAGCTGTTTTTT
NA | TRBJ2-5 | TRBD1 | TRBV14 | CASSQGQIQETQYF | TGTGCCAGCAGCCAGGGACAGATACAAGAGACCCAGTACTTC
NA | TRBJ1-2 | TRBD1 | TRBV30 | CAWPQTGGGYTF | TGTGCCTGGCCCCAGACAGGGGGTGGCTACACCTTC
NA | TRBJ1-4 | NA | TRBV10-3 | CAISPQEGTNEKLFF | TGTGCCATCAGCCCCCAAGAGGGAACTAATGAAAAACTGTTTTTT
few | TRBJ1-2 | NA | TRBV3-1/TRBV3-2 | CASSQDGPSGGGYTF | TGTGCCAGCAGCCAAGACGGGCCTTCTGGAGGGGGCTACACCTTC
once | TRBJ1-2 | NA | TRBV11-2 | CASSLDGVYGYTF | TGTGCCAGCAGCTTAGACGGTGTCTATGGCTACACCTTC
NA | TRBJ2-5 | TRBD2 | TRBV7-2 | CASSPSGLATETQYF | TGTGCCAGCAGCCCGTCAGGACTAGCGACGGAGACCCAGTACTTC
NA | TRBJ2-3 | NA | TRBV1 | CTSTSRGLARRKSTPSTDTQYF | TGCACCAGCACCTCTCGTGGTCTAGCACGACGAAAATCGACTCCTAGCACAGATACGCAGTATTTT
NA | TRBJ2-7 | TRBD2 | TRBV5-4 | CASSLSAGAGEQYF | TGTGCCAGCAGCTTATCAGCGGGGGCGGGCGAGCAGTACTTC
NA | TRBJ2-5 | NA | TRBV7-8 | CASSLNREETQYF | TGTGCCAGCAGCTTAAACAGGGAGGAGACCCAGTACTTC
NA | TRBJ2-5 | TRBD1 | TRBV5-1 | CASSSGQTGGETQYF | TGCGCCAGCAGCTCGGGCCAGACAGGGGGGGAGACCCAGTACTTC
NA | TRBJ2-3 | NA | TRBV28 | CASSGGGRFTDTQYF | TGTGCCAGCAGTGGGGGGGGCAGATTCACAGATACGCAGTATTTT
NA | TRBJ2-2 | TRBD1 | TRBV3-1/TRBV3-2 | CASSQSQGARTGELFF | TGTGCCAGCAGCCAATCCCAGGGGGCGAGAACCGGGGAGCTGTTTTTT
few | TRBJ2-5 | TRBD1 | TRBV2 | CASNQGAPETQYF | TGTGCCAGCAATCAGGGGGCGCCGGAGACCCAGTACTTC
NA | TRBJ2-1 | TRBD2 | TRBV27 | CASSPRLAGPTNNEQFF | TGTGCCAGCAGTCCCAGACTAGCGGGGCCTACGAACAATGAGCAGTTCTTC
NA | TRBJ2-7 | TRBD1 | TRBV7-2 | CASSFRQGDASYYEQYF | TGTGCCAGCAGCTTCAGACAGGGTGACGCTTCTTACTACGAGCAGTACTTC